Below, 4 T cell receptor beta chains from the same sample are listed, as sequenced in a study of OX40 agonist ivuxolimab in advanced cancers. Produced via immunoSEQ multiplex PCR; TCRdb's table is partial and in-frame only. The table has around 53,000 clones, about 90% seen once; the top ten hold around 6.7%. Sequencing used CD4+ or CD8+ T cells sorted from blood, obtained in a trial of the OX40 agonist ivuxolimab. These receptors were taken from an adult with an advanced solid tumor such as melanoma, head and neck, liver or kidney cancer.

This chain uses TRBV11-2 with TRBJ2-5; D is unclear. There are 12 residues in the CDR3. V was shortened by 0 bases and J by 5 bases, with 4 bases between the two germline ends. Germline V CDR1 and CDR2: SGHAT, FQNNGV. In DNA form, the CDR3 reads TGTGCCAGCAGCTTAGATCAGGAGACCCAGTACTTC. Protein product: CASSLDQETQYF.

The J gene is TRBJ2-7, the V gene TRBV18; the D gene is possibly TRBD2 (6 bases). CDR1 KGHSH and CDR2 LQKENI come from the germline V gene. The V end lost 6 bases, the J end lost 0 bases, and 12 bases lay between the germline ends. CDR3 length: 14 amino acids. The CDR3 protein is CASSMGGLSYEQYF. CDR3 nucleotides: TGTGCCAGCTCCATGGGGGGACTCTCCTACGAGCAGTACTTC.

The chain employs TRBV5-1 and TRBJ1-1, with TRBD1 as a possible D gene (6 bases). The germline V gene encodes CDR1 SGHRS and CDR2 YFSETQ. The germline V and J ends were trimmed by 6 bases and 4 bases, with 25 bases remaining between them. CDR3 length: 17 amino acids. The CDR3 here is CASKGYNPNREGTEAFF. DNA of the CDR3: TGCGCCAGCAAGGGGTACAATCCCAACAGGGAGGGCACTGAAGCTTTCTTT.

The V call is TRBV5-4, the J call TRBJ1-4; 7 positions match TRBD1. Germline V gives CDR1 SGHNT, CDR2 YYREEE (reference sequence). This CDR3 region has 13 residues. V was pared by 3 bases and J by 7 bases, with 3 bases of the junction left unmatched. This CDR3 reads CASSWDRGEKLFF. Here the CDR3 DNA reads TGTGCCAGCAGCTGGGACAGAGGTGAAAAACTGTTTTTT. Filled out from reference TRBV5-4 and TRBJ1-4, the complete variable domain reads ETGVTQSPTHLIKTRGQQVTLRCSSQSGHNTVSWYQQALGQGPQFIFQYYREEENGRGNFPPRFSGLQFPNYSSELNVNALELDDSALYLCASSWDRGEKLFFGSGTQLSVL.